This T cell receptor (beta chain) came from a study of Tregs in tolerant kidney transplant recipients. The wider study: Sorting of CD4+CD25+CD127- cells followed 3-day belatacept mixed lymphocyte reactions, sometimes with roughly five-day graft donor restimulation. Antibodies separated recipient from donor cells. Study results and limitations: Tregs expanded with activated donor B cells seemed most donor-specific. Validation in larger populations is needed because few patients were studied.

V lost 5 bases, J lost 7 bases, and 29 bases lay in between. CDR1 is SGHAT, CDR2 FQNNGV, per germline. The CDR3 length is 19 residues. To note about this clone: As yet, its antigen is unknown.

The assay was immunoSEQ multiplex PCR, and TCRdb's table has in-frame clones only and misses some. Of about 19,000 clones listed, less than 70% are singletons. The sample was Tregs from blood cultured with allogeneic cells. The receptor was isolated from a human donor in good health. The V call is TRBV11-2, the J call TRBJ1-4; the D gene is possibly TRBD1 (6 bases). This CDR3 reads CASSRRGQGLFWSSEKLFF. CDR3 coding DNA: TGTGCCAGCAGCCGGCGGGGGCAGGGGTTGTTCTGGAGTAGTGAAAAACTGTTTTTT.